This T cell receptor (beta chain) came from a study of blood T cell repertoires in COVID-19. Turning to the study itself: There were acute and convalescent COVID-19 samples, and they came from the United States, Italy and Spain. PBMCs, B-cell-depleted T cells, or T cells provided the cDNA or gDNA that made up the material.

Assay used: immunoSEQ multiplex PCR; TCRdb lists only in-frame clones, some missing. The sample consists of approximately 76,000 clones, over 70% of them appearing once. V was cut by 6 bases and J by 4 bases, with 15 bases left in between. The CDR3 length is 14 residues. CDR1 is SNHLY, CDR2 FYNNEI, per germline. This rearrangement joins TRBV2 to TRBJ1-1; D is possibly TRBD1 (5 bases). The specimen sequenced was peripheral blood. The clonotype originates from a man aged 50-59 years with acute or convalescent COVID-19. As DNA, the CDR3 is TGTGCCAGCAGCCTTAACCGACAGATCACTGAAGCTTTCTTT. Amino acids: CASSLNRQITEAFF.